The clone carrying this T cell receptor (beta chain) was detected ten times or more. Its antigen is unidentified. These data originate in a study of neurological immune-mediated disorders. CDR3 length: 15 residues. The germline CDR1 and CDR2 sequences are SGHRS and YFSETQ. V was pared by 0 bases and J by 2 bases, with 9 bases between. Template-switch 5'RACE cDNA synthesis added a 10-nucleotide unique molecular identifier. TCRdb processed the 5' RACE reads anew with MiXCR; each CDR3 protein has one entry. The sample consists of 36,000 or so distinct CDR3 sequences, around a tenth of them appearing once. Study results and caveats: No CDR3 amino acid sequences recurred among expanded clones across subjects, suggesting private repertoires in all groups.

The clonotype was recovered from a woman aged 25 to 39 with HTLV-1-associated myelopathy (HAM/TSP). Sequenced: PBMCs. V and J are TRBV5-1 and TRBJ2-1; no definite D call. CDR3 region: CASSLVQATYNEQFF. As DNA, the CDR3 is TGCGCCAGCAGCTTGGTCCAAGCTACCTACAATGAGCAGTTCTTC.